A single sample is the source of the 30 T cell receptor beta chains below, sequenced in a study of CXCR3 chemokines and chemotherapy response in bladder cancer. Using its own MiXCR run on the PCR reads, TCRdb lists one record per CDR3 protein. The sample lists roughly 2,000 distinct CDR3 sequences; approximately 17% were seen once. The sample was collected from a patient whose treatment included neoadjuvant chemotherapy. Receptors originate from a human donor with bladder cancer that responded to neoadjuvant chemotherapy.

Within the sample, this clonotype is medium-sized. V usage is TRBV7-9 and J usage is TRBJ2-1; D not certain. CDR1 and CDR2 (germline): SEHNR, FQNEAQ (reference sequence). The CDR3 runs 15 residues. V lost 5 bases and J lost 0, with 11 bases in between. CDR3 DNA: TGTGCCAGCAGCCCCCCTAGAACCTCCTACAATGAGCAGTTCTTC. Encoded protein: CASSPPRTSYNEQFF.

This clonotype is medium-sized (0.01 to 0.1%) by share. This chain links TRBV6-1 with TRBJ2-5, with TRBD1 identical over 9 bases. This CDR3 contains 14 residues. The J segment lost 4 bases and the V segment lost 7 bases, leaving 7 bases of the junction unmatched. The V gene's germline CDR1 is MNHNS and CDR2 SASEGT. This chain's CDR3 is CASIVTGGGETQYF. The CDR3 nucleotides read TGTGCCAGCATTGTGACAGGGGGTGGAGAGACCCAGTACTTC.

This clonotype has a handful of counts. The rearrangement links TRBV2 to TRBJ2-7; D not resolved. Germline CDR1 is SNHLY and CDR2 is FYNNEI. Trimming left V 4 bases short and J 6 bases short, with 10 bases between. There are 12 residues in the CDR3. The CDR3 is CASSGDTLEQYF. In DNA, the CDR3 is TGTGCCAGCAGTGGAGACACCCTCGAGCAGTACTTC.

On this clonotype itself: A single base is all that separates this from a far larger clone, so a read error is likely. The chain employs TRBV6-1 and TRBJ2-3; D may be TRBD1 (6 bases). The tail of the sequence fits TRBJ2-7 better, so the J call may be wrong. This CDR3 contains 16 residues. Germline CDR1 and CDR2: MNHNS and SASEGT. The CDR3 coding sequence is TGTGCCAGCAGTGAAAAGGGTTCACAGGGAGACTACGAGCAGTACTTC. It is translated as CASSEKGSQGDYEQYF.

The chain recombines TRBV5-4 with TRBJ1-6; no clear D. The V gene's germline CDR1 is SGHNT and CDR2 YYREEE (reference sequence). The ends were cut back, 7 bases at V and 0 bases at J, with 20 bases in the middle. The CDR3 is 18 residues long. Here the CDR3 DNA reads TGTGCCAGCCCCCCCCGGGTCCGACCGAGCTCCTATAATTCACCCCTCCACTTT. Encoded protein: CASPPRVRPSSYNSPLHF.

This clonotype was seen a handful of times. With only one base between it and a far larger clone, this is likely a read error. The CDR3 sequence: CAISEAQGANTQYF. In DNA, the CDR3 is TGTGCCATCAGTGAAGCCCAGGGGGCTAATACGCAGTATTTT. This chain connects TRBV10-3 to TRBJ2-3; 8 bases agree with TRBD1. The trim removed 3 bases at V and 7 bases at J, leaving 6 bases unmatched. Germline CDR1 and CDR2: ENHRY and SYGVKD. The CDR3 sequence is 14 residues long.

By share of the sample, this clonotype is medium-sized. The chain links TRBV10-3 to TRBJ1-3, with TRBD1 as a possible D gene (5 bases). The length of the CDR3 is 11 residues. The germline V gene encodes CDR1 ENHRY and CDR2 SYGVKD. V lost 10 bases to trimming and J lost 2 bases, with 6 bases between them. For the CDR3, the DNA is TGTGCCACAGGGACTGGAAACACCATATATTTT. Encoded protein: CATGTGNTIYF.

Sample share makes this clonotype medium-sized (0.01 to 0.1%). The rearrangement uses TRBV7-9 and TRBJ2-7; the match to TRBD2 covers 9 bases. The CDR3 has 15 residues. The V gene end was trimmed by 0 bases and the J gene end by 6 bases; junction bases not matched to a gene: 6. Germline V lookup: CDR1 SEHNR, CDR2 FQNEAQ (reference sequence). The CDR3 here is CASSLAYSGSFEQYF. DNA of the CDR3: TGTGCCAGCAGCTTAGCTTATAGCGGGAGTTTCGAGCAGTACTTC.

This clonotype is judged large (0.1 to 1%). The chain couples TRBV6-6 to TRBJ1-5, with 8 bases matching TRBD1. Per the germline V gene, CDR1 is MNHNY and CDR2 is SVGAGI (reference sequence). J was trimmed by 0 bases and V by 2 bases; bases with no gene match: 6. This CDR3 region has 17 residues. CDR3 DNA sequence: TGTGCCAGCAGTTACACACAGACAGGGGTTAGCAATCAGCCCCAGCATTTT. Encoded protein: CASSYTQTGVSNQPQHF.

The V and J genes are TRBV2 and TRBJ2-5; 7 positions agree with TRBD1. Trimming removed 6 bases from V and 5 bases from J; junction bases left unmatched: 9. This CDR3 is 14 amino acids long. The germline gives CDR1 SNHLY, CDR2 FYNNEI. The CDR3 bases are TGTGCCAGCAGAATTAGCCAGGGGGTGGAGACCCAGTACTTC. Translation: CASRISQGVETQYF.

This clonotype is large. The chain links TRBV18 to TRBJ2-3; D call uncertain. The CDR3 consists of 13 residues. The ends were cut back, 4 bases at V and 5 bases at J, with 10 bases in the middle. Germline V lookup: CDR1 KGHSH, CDR2 LQKENI. CDR3 loop: CASSLGIEDTQYF. The CDR3 coding sequence is TGTGCCAGCTCACTAGGGATAGAAGATACGCAGTATTTT.

A remark on this clonotype: A read error is likely here: a far larger clone is one base away. V usage is TRBV6-2 or TRBV6-3 and J usage is TRBJ2-1, with D unclear. The CDR3 covers 17 residues. Germline-derived CDR1 and CDR2 are MNHEY and SVGEGT. Trimming removed 0 bases at V and 6 bases at J, with 18 bases between. CDR3 sequence: CASSYSLTGYRFNEQFF. The CDR3, as DNA: TGTGCCAGCAGTTACTCCCTTACTGGGTATCGCTTCAATGAGCAGTTCTTC.

In its sample, this clonotype is medium-sized. The V and J genes are TRBV27 and TRBJ2-7; D is perhaps TRBD2 (5 bases). The CDR3 runs to 16 residues. The germline V and J ends were trimmed by 6 bases and 3 bases, with 21 bases remaining between them. Germline loops: CDR1 MNHEY, CDR2 SMNVEV (reference sequence). In DNA, the CDR3 is TGTGCCAGCAGAGCTCTTGGTGGAGGTTCTTACTACGAGCAGTACTTC. Encoded protein: CASRALGGGSYYEQYF.

This clonotype was counted many times. The CDR3 here is CASSSGPLSEQYF. CDR3 sequence (DNA): TGTGCCAGCAGTTCGGGACCCCTGAGCGAGCAGTACTTC. V gene TRBV6-5 combines with J gene TRBJ2-7; perhaps D is TRBD1 or TRBD2 (5 bases each). Germline V gene sequence: CDR1 MNHEY, CDR2 SVGAGI. V was clipped by 4 bases and J by 6 bases, with 13 bases between them. This CDR3 comprises 13 residues.

On this clonotype: With only one base between it and a far larger clone, this is likely a read error. The rearrangement uses TRBV5-6 and TRBJ2-6, with a tentative D call TRBD1 (5 bases). Germline V gene data show CDR1 as SGHDT and CDR2 as YYEEEE. The CDR3 totals 15 residues. As DNA, the CDR3 is TGTGCCAGCAGCCCGATGTTCCGTGGGGCCAACGTCCTGGCTTTC. Translated: CASSPMFRGANVLAF.

Sample share makes this clonotype medium-sized (0.01 to 0.1%). The V call is TRBV5-5, the J call TRBJ2-7, with TRBD2 matching 8 bases. Germline assignment: CDR1 SGHKS and CDR2 YYEKEE (reference sequence). This CDR3 contains 14 residues. The V gene end was trimmed by 5 bases and the J gene end by 3 bases; junction bases not matched to a gene: 7. In nucleotides, the CDR3 is TGTGCCAGCAGTCGGTTAGCGGGAAGCTACGAGCAGTACTTC. Protein: CASSRLAGSYEQYF.

Comment on this clonotype: It differs at one base from a far larger clone, so likely a read error. The V gene is TRBV28, the J gene TRBJ2-7, with D tentatively TRBD1 or TRBD2 (5 bases each). V shed 5 bases and J shed 7 bases, with 12 bases lying between them. Germline V gene data show CDR1 as MDHEN and CDR2 as SYDVKM. The CDR3 spans 12 residues. CDR3: CASSPGANEQYF. In DNA, the CDR3 is TGTGCCAGCAGTCCCGGGGCCAATGAGCAGTACTTC.

In its sample, this clonotype was seen many times. The chain joins TRBV20-1 to TRBJ1-6; D is possibly TRBD1 (5 bases). CDR3 length equals 16 residues. Trimming removed 0 bases from V and 5 bases from J, with 14 bases in between. Germline CDR1 DFQATT, CDR2 SNEGSKA (reference sequence). The CDR3 reads CSARDGRQGNNSPLHF. CDR3 bases: TGCAGTGCTAGAGACGGGAGGCAGGGTAATAATTCACCCCTCCACTTT.

A few counts support this clonotype. It is likely a read error: a sequence one base away is far more abundant. CDR3 amino acids: CASSYSREYEQFF. CDR3 sequence (DNA): TGTGCCAGCAGTTACTCGAGGGAATACGAGCAGTTCTTC. The V gene is TRBV6-6, the J gene TRBJ2-1; D is possibly TRBD2 (5 bases). CDR1 MNHNY and CDR2 SVGAGI come from the germline V gene (reference sequence). This CDR3 has 13 residues. Between the trimmed V and J ends, which lost 0 bases and 10 bases, there was a span of 10 bases.

This clonotype turned up a few times. The rearrangement links TRBV20-1 to TRBJ2-1; 7 positions agree with TRBD1. V lost 6 bases to trimming and J lost 7 bases; unmatched junction nucleotides: 12. Germline CDR1 and CDR2: DFQATT and SNEGSKA (reference sequence). This CDR3 comprises 14 residues. CDR3 bases: TGCAGTGCGATAGTAGGCAGGGGGTTTAATGAGCAGTTCTTC. It yields the protein CSAIVGRGFNEQFF.

Ten or more counts support this clonotype. The chain is built from TRBV18 and TRBJ1-1, with D perhaps matching TRBD1 (6 bases). The V end was cut by 9 bases, the J end by 1 base, with 12 bases between. The CDR3 covers 13 residues. Germline V gene data show CDR1 as KGHSH and CDR2 as LQKENI. The CDR3 coding sequence is TGTGCCAGTCTACAGGGACAGAACACTGAAGCTTTCTTT. Its translation is CASLQGQNTEAFF. Full variable domain (rest looked up from reference TRBV18 and TRBJ1-1): NAGVMQNPRHLVRRRGQEARLRCSPMKGHSHVYWYRQLPEEGLKFMVYLQKENIIDESGMPKERFSAEFPKEGPSILRIQQVVRGDSAAYFCASLQGQNTEAFFGQGTRLTVV.

V gene TRBV10-3 combines with J gene TRBJ2-1; D assignment may be TRBD1 or TRBD2 (5 bases each). Trimming stripped 6 bases from V and 6 bases from J, with 12 bases between. Per the germline V gene, CDR1 is ENHRY and CDR2 is SYGVKD. This CDR3 is 13 amino acids long. The CDR3 DNA reads as TGTGCCATCAGCCAGGGAGACGGCAATGAGCAGTTCTTC. As protein: CAISQGDGNEQFF.

This clonotype is deemed medium-sized. The chain combines TRBV30 with TRBJ2-3; no firm D call. The CDR3 totals 13 residues. In germline, CDR1 is GTSNPN, CDR2 SVGIG (reference sequence). Trimming removed 1 base at V and 4 bases at J, with 9 bases between. The CDR3 DNA is TGTGCCTGGAGTGGGAGTACGTCAGATACGCAGTATTTT. Translated, it gives CAWSGSTSDTQYF.

This clonotype was found many times. This chain's CDR3 is CASSPELNGYEQYF. The CDR3 DNA sequence: TGTGCCAGCAGTCCCGAACTGAACGGCTACGAGCAGTACTTC. This chain links TRBV28 with TRBJ2-7, with D unclear. The germline V gene encodes CDR1 MDHEN and CDR2 SYDVKM. CDR3 length equals 14 residues. V was clipped by 5 bases and J by 3 bases, with 14 bases between them. Variable domain in full (rest from reference TRBV28 and TRBJ2-7): DVKVTQSSRYLVKRTGEKVFLECVQDMDHENMFWYRQDPGLGLRLIYFSYDVKMKEKGDIPEGYSVSREKKERFSLILESASTNQTSMYLCASSPELNGYEQYFGPGTRLTVT.

By sample fraction, this clonotype is medium-sized. The chain couples TRBV24-1 to TRBJ2-2; 14 nucleotides match TRBD2. The CDR3 covers 19 residues. The junction had 9 bases not matched to a gene; V was cut back by 7 bases and J by 0 bases. Looked up from germline, CDR1 is KGHDR and CDR2 is SFDVKD. CDR3 in amino acids: CATRPNQGLAGANTGELFF. In nucleotides, the CDR3 is TGTGCCACCAGACCGAACCAGGGACTAGCGGGAGCGAACACCGGGGAGCTGTTTTTT.

This clonotype is labeled as large. This rearrangement joins TRBV19 to TRBJ1-6; D uncertain. Trimming cost V 3 bases and J 9 bases, with 15 bases left between them. CDR1 and CDR2 (germline): LNHDA, SQIVND (reference sequence). The CDR3 runs to 15 residues. CDR3 DNA: TGTGCCAGTAGTATCCCTACAGCGGGTGGTTCACCCCTCCACTTT. The encoded protein is CASSIPTAGGSPLHF.

This clonotype is deemed medium-sized (0.01 to 0.1%). This sequence joins TRBV7-2 and TRBJ2-2; 8 nucleotides line up with TRBD2. The CDR3 covers 15 residues. J was trimmed by 7 bases and V by 0 bases; bases with no gene match: 4. Germline values: CDR1 SGHTA, CDR2 FQGNSA. The CDR3 is CASSLAVSGNGELFF. The CDR3 nucleotides are TGTGCCAGCAGCTTAGCTGTTAGCGGGAACGGGGAGCTGTTTTTT. Complete variable domain (other parts from reference TRBV7-2 and TRBJ2-2): GAGVSQSPSNKVTEKGKDVELRCDPISGHTALYWYRQSLGQGLEFLIYFQGNSAPDKSGLPSDRFSAERTGGSVSTLTIQRTQQEDSAVYLCASSLAVSGNGELFFGEGSRLTVL.

This clonotype is medium-sized. This chain connects TRBV18 to TRBJ2-5; maybe TRBD1 (5 bases). This CDR3 spans 15 amino acids. Trimming cost V 2 bases and J 2 bases, with 12 bases left between them. Germline-derived CDR1 and CDR2 are KGHSH and LQKENI. CDR3 region: CASSPEQGRQETQYF. The CDR3 bases are TGTGCCAGCTCACCAGAGCAGGGTCGGCAAGAGACCCAGTACTTC.

By sample share, this clonotype is large. The chain has TRBV19 and TRBJ2-1, with D tentatively TRBD2 (6 bases). There are 13 residues in the CDR3. Germline values: CDR1 LNHDA, CDR2 SQIVND (reference sequence). The ends were cut back, 0 bases at V and 9 bases at J, with 9 bases in the middle. The CDR3 reads CASSIERGLEQFF. The CDR3 DNA follows: TGTGCCAGTAGTATAGAGCGGGGCCTTGAGCAGTTCTTC.

In this sample, this clonotype is medium-sized (0.01 to 0.1%). The genes are TRBV29-1 and TRBJ2-7; TRBD1 might be the D (6 bases). The CDR3 is made up of 13 amino acids. V shed 6 bases and J shed 6 bases, with 18 bases lying between them. Germline-derived CDR1 and CDR2 are SQVTM and ANQGSEA. The DNA of the CDR3 is TGCAGCGTCCCAATATCTGGACAGAGCGAGCAGTACTTC. Translation gives CSVPISGQSEQYF.